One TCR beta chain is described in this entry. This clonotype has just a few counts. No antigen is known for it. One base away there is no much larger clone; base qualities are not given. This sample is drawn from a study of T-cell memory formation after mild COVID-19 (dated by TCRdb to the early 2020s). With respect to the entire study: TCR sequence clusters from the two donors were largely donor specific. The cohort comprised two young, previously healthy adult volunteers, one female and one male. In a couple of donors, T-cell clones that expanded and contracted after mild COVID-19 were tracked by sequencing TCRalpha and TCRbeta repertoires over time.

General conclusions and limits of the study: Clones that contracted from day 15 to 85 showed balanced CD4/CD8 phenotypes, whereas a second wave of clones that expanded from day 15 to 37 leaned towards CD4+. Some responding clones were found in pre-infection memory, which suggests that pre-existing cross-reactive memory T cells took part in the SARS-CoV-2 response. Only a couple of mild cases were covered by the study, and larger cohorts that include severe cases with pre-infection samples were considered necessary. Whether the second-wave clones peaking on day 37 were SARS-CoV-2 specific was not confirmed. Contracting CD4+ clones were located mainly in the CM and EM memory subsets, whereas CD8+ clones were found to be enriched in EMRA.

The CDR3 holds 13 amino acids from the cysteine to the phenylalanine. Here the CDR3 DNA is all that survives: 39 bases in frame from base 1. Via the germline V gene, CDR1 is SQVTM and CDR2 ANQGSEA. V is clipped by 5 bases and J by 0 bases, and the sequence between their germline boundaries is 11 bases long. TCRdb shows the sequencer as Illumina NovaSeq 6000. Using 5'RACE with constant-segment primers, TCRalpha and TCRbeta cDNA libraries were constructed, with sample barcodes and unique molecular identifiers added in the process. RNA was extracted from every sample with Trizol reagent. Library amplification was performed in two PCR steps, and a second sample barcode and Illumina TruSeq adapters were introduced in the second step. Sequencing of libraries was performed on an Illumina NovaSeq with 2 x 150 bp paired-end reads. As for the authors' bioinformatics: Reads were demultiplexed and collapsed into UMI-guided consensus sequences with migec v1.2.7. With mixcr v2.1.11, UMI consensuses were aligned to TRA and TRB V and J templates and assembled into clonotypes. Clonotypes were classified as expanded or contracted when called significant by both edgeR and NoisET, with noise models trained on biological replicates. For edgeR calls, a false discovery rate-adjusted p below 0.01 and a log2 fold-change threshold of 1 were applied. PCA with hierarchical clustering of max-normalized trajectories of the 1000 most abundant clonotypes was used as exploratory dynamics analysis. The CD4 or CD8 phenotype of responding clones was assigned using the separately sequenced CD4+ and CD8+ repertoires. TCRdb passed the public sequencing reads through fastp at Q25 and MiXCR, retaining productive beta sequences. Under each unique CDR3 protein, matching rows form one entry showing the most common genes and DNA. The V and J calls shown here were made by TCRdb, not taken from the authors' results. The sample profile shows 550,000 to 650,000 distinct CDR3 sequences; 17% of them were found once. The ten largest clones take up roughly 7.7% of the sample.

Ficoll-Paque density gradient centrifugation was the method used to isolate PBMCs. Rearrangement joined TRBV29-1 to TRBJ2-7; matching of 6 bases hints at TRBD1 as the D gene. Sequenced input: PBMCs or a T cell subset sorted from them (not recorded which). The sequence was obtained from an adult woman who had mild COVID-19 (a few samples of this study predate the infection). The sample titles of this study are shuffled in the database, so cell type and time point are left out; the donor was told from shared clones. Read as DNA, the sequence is TGCAGCGTTTGGCAGGGGAGCTCCTACGAGCAGTACTTC. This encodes CSVWQGSSYEQYF.